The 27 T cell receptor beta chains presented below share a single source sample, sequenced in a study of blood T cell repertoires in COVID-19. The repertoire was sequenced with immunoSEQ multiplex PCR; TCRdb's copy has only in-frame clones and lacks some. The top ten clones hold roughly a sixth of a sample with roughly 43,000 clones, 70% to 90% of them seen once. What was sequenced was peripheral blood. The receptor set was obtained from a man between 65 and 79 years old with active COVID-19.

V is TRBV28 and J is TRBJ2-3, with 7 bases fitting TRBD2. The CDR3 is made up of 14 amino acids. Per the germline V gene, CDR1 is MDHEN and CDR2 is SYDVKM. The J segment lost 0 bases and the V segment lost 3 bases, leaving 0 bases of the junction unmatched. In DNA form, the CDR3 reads TGTGCCAGCAGTTTCGGGGGGAGCACAGATACGCAGTATTTT. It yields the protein CASSFGGSTDTQYF. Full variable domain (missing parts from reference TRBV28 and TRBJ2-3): DVKVTQSSRYLVKRTGEKVFLECVQDMDHENMFWYRQDPGLGLRLIYFSYDVKMKEKGDIPEGYSVSREKKERFSLILESASTNQTSMYLCASSFGGSTDTQYFGPGTRLTVL.

CDR3 coding DNA: TGTGCCAGCAGTTACACAGGGGGCGCCGCTGAAGCTTTCTTT. It encodes CASSYTGGAAEAFF. This rearrangement joins TRBV6-2 or TRBV6-3 to TRBJ1-1, with TRBD1 matching 9 bases. Germline lookup yields CDR1 MNHEY and CDR2 SVGEGT. V dropped 2 bases and J dropped 6; count of bases not matched to a gene: 4. The CDR3 contains 14 residues.

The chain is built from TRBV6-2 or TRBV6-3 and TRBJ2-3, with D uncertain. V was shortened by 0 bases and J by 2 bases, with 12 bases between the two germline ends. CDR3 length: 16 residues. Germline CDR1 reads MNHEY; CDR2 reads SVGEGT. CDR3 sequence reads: CASSYSTTQATDTQYF. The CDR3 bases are TGTGCCAGCAGTTACTCTACCACCCAAGCCACAGATACGCAGTATTTT.

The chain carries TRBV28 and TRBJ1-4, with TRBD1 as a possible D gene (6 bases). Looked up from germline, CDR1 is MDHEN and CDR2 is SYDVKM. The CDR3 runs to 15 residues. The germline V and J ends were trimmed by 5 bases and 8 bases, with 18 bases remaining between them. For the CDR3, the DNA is TGTGCCAGCAGTGCCTCAGGGGCGTCATACGAAAAACTGTTTTTT. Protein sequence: CASSASGASYEKLFF. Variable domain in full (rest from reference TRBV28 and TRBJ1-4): DVKVTQSSRYLVKRTGEKVFLECVQDMDHENMFWYRQDPGLGLRLIYFSYDVKMKEKGDIPEGYSVSREKKERFSLILESASTNQTSMYLCASSASGASYEKLFFGSGTQLSVL.

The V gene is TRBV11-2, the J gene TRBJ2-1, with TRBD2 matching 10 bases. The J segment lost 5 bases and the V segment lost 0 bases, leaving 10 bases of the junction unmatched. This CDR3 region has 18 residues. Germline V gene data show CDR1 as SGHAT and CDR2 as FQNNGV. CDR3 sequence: CASSLELGLAGAHNEQFF. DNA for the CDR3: TGTGCCAGCAGCTTAGAATTGGGGCTAGCGGGGGCACACAATGAGCAGTTCTTC.

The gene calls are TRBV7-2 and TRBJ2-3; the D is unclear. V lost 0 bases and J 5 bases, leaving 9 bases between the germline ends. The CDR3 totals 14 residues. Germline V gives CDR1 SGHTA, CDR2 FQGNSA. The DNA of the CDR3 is TGTGCCAGCAGCTTAGCGGAGACTCAAGATACGCAGTATTTT. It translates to CASSLAETQDTQYF.

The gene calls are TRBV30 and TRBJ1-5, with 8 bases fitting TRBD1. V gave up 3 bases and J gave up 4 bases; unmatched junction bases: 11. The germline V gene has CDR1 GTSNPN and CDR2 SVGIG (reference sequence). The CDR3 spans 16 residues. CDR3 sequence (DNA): TGTGCCTGGAGCTGGACAGGGACGAGGGGGAATCAGCCCCAGCATTTT. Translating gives CAWSWTGTRGNQPQHF.

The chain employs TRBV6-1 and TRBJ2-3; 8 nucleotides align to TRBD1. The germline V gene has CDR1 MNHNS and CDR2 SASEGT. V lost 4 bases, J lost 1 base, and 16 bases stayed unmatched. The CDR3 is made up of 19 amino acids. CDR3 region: CASSGQGSFASGRTDTQYF. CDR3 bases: TGTGCCAGCAGTGGACAGGGGAGCTTCGCGAGCGGTCGCACAGATACGCAGTATTTT.

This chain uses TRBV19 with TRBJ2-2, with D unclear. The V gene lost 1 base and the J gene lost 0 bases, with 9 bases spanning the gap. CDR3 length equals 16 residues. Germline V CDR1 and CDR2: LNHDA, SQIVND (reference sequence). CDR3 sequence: CASSIVNIPNTGELFF. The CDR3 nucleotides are TGTGCCAGTAGTATAGTAAACATCCCGAACACCGGGGAGCTGTTTTTT.

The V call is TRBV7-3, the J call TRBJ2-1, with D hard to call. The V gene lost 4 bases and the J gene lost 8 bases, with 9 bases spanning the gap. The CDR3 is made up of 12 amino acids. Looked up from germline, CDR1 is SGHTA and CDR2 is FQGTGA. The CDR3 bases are TGTGCCAGCAGCTCGAACAATGATGAGCAGTTCTTC. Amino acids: CASSSNNDEQFF.

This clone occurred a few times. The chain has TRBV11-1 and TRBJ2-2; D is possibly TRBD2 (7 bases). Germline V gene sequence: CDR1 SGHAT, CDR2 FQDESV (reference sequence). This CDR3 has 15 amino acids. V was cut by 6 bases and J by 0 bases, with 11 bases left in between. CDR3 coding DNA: TGTGCCAGCAGGTCCGGGGGGCCGAACACCGGGGAGCTGTTTTTT. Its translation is CASRSGGPNTGELFF.

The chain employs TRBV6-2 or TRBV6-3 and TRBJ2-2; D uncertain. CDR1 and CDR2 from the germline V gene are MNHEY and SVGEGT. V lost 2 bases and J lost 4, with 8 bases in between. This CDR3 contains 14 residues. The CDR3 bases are TGTGCCAGCAGTTACCCACACCCCACCGGGGAGCTGTTTTTT. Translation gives CASSYPHPTGELFF.

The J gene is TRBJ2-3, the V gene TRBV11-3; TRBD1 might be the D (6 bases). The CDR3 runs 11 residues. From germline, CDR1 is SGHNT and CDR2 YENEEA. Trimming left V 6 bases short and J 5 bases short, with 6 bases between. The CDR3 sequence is CASRGGDTQYF. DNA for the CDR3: TGTGCCAGCAGAGGGGGAGATACGCAGTATTTT. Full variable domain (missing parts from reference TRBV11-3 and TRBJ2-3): EAGVVQSPRYKIIEKKQPVAFWCNPISGHNTLYWYLQNLGQGPELLIRYENEEAVDDSQLPKDRFSAERLKGVDSTLKIQPAELGDSAVYLCASRGGDTQYFGPGTRLTVL.

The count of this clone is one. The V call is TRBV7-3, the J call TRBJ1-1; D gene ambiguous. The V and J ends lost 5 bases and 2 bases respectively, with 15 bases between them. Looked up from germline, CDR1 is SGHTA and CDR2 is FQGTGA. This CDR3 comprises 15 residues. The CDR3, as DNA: TGTGCCAGCAGCCCTTCAGGTGTCGGTAACACTGAAGCTTTCTTT. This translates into CASSPSGVGNTEAFF.

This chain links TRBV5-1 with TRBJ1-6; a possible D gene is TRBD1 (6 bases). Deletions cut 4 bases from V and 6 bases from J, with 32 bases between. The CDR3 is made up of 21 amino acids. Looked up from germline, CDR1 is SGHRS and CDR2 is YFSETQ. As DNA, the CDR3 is TGCGCCAGCAGCGTAGGGGTTGGGGGGGCATCTTCTCTCTCCCGTAATTCACCCCTCCACTTT. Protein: CASSVGVGGASSLSRNSPLHF.

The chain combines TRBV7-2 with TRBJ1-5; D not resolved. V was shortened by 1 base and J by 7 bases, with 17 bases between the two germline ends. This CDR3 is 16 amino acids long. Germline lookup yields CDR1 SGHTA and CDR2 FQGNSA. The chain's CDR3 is CASSLGARGSVQPQHF. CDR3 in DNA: TGTGCCAGCAGCTTAGGTGCCCGCGGGTCTGTCCAGCCCCAGCATTTT.

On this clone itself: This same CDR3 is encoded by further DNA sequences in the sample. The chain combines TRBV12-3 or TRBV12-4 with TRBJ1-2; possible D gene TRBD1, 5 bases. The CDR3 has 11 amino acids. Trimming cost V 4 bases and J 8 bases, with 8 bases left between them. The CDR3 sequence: CASSSRGGYTF. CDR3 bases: TGTGCCAGCAGTTCGCGGGGGGGCTACACCTTC.

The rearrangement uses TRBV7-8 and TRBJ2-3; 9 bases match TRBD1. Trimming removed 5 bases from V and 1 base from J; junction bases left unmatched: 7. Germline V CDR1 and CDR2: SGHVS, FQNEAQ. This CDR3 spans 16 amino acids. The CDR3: CASSATGGVGTDTQYF. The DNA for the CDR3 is TGTGCCAGCAGCGCCACAGGGGGCGTGGGCACAGATACGCAGTATTTT.

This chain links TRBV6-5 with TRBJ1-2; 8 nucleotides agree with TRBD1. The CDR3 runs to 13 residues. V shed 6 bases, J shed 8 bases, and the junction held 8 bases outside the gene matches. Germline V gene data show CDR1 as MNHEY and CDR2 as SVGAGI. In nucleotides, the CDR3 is TGTGCCAGCAGCAACCAGGGGGCGTGGGGCTACACCTTC. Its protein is CASSNQGAWGYTF.

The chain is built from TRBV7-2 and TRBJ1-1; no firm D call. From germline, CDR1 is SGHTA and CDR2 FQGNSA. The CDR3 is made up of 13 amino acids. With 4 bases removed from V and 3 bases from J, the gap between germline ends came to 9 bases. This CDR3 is CASSSLRDTEAFF. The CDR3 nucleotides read TGTGCCAGCAGCTCCCTGCGGGACACTGAAGCTTTCTTT.

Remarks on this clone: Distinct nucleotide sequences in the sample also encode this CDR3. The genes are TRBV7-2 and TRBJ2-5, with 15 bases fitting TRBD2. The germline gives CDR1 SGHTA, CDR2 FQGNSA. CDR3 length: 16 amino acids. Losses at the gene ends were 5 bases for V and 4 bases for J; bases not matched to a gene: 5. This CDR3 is CASSPPGLAGGETQYF. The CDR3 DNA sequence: TGTGCCAGCAGCCCACCGGGACTAGCGGGAGGAGAGACCCAGTACTTC.

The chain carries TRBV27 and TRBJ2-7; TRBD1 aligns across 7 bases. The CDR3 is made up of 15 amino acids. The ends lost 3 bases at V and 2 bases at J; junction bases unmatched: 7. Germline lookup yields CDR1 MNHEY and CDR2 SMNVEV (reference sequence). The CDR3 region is CASSLGWDSTYEQYF. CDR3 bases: TGTGCCAGCAGTTTGGGTTGGGACAGTACCTACGAGCAGTACTTC.

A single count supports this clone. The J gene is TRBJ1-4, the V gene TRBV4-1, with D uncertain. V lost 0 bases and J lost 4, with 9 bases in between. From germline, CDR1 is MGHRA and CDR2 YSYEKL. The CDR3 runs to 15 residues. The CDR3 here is CASSQDMKSNEKLFF. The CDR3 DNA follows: TGCGCCAGCAGCCAAGATATGAAGAGTAATGAAAAACTGTTTTTT.

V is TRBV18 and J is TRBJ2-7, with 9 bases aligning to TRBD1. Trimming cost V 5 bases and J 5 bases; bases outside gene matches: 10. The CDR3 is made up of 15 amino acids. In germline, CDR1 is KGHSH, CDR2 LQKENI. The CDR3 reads CASSSEQQGAHEQYF. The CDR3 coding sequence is TGTGCCAGCTCATCCGAACAACAGGGGGCCCACGAGCAGTACTTC.

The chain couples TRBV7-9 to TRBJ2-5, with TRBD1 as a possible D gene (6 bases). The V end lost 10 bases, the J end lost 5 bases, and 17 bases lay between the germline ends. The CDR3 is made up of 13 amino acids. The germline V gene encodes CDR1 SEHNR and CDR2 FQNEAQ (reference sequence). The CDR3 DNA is TGTGCCACTCCGTCAGGGGTACCGGAGACCCAGTACTTC. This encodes CATPSGVPETQYF.

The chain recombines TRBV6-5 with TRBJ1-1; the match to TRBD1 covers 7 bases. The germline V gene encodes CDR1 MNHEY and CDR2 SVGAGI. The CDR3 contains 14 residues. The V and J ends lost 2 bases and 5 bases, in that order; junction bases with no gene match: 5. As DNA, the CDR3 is TGTGCCAGCAGTTACGGCAGGGGGTGGACTGAAGCTTTCTTT. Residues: CASSYGRGWTEAFF.

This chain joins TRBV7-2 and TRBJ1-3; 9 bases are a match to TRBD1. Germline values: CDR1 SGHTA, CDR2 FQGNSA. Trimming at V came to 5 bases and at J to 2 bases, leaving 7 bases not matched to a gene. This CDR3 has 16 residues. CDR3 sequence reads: CASSKEGTGTGNTIYF. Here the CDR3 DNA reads TGTGCCAGCAGCAAAGAAGGGACAGGGACTGGAAACACCATATATTTT.